The TCR beta chain under discussion was sequenced for a study of cytomegalovirus exposure and HLA in healthy donors. The PCR ran on 60 Vbeta and 13 Jbeta primers. Repertoires were generated with immunoSEQ multiplex PCR, while TCRdb's copy carries only in-frame clones and drops some. The table has under 200,000 clones, roughly 85% seen once. The length of the CDR3 is 16 residues. Between the trimmed V and J ends, which lost 3 bases and 3 bases, there was a span of 17 bases. The chain couples TRBV23-1 to TRBJ1-1; D gene ambiguous. TRBV23-1 has ORF status, its function being uncertain. The sequencing sample was made of PBMCs. This sequence originates from a woman aged 40-49 years in good health and CMV-seronegative. CDR3 in amino acids: CASSQCELPLYTEAFF. The CDR3 DNA sequence: TGCGCCAGCAGTCAGTGTGAGTTACCCCTTTACACTGAAGCTTTCTTT.